Detailed here is one T cell receptor beta chain. As yet, its antigen is unknown. The sort gate was single viable CD3+CD4+CD8-CD45RO+ cells for memory CD4+ T cells. Sequencing was performed with immunoSEQ multiplex PCR; in TCRdb, only in-frame clones are kept and a portion is missing. There are about 59,000 clones in the sample; around 80% occur only once, and roughly 1% lies in the top ten. The record originates from a study of memory CD4+ T cells and cytomegalovirus serostatus. Study-level results: A US-trained random forest predicted CMV serostatus with median AUC approximately 0.9.

The CDR3 is 17 amino acids. Germline V lookup: CDR1 SGDLS, CDR2 YYNGEE. V lost 3 bases and J lost 0; bases outside the gene matches: 5. The source material was memory CD4+ T cells from blood. The rearrangement joins TRBV9 to TRBJ2-1; 11 bases align to TRBD2. The clonotype was recovered from an adult in good health and CMV-seronegative. DNA for the CDR3: TGTGCCAGCAGCGGCGATACTAGCGGGAGCTCCTACAATGAGCAGTTCTTC. Protein: CASSGDTSGSSYNEQFF.